The 5 T cell receptor beta chains below come from one sample, sequenced in a study of tumor-infiltrating lymphocytes in primary liver carcinoma. Co-extraction of both nucleic acids (RNA and DNA) used roughly 18-32 mg of unsorted bulk tissue. Making TCR beta cDNA involved approximately 530 ng total RNA and a constant-region primer. TCR beta libraries came from three nested multiplex PCR rounds using slightly modified ARM-PCR. The study ran its first two PCR rounds for 9 to 10 cycles each, using TRBV1-TRBV30 forward primers and a C-beta reverse primer. One entry per CDR3 protein results from TCRdb running MiXCR on the multiplex PCR reads. The data show fewer than 85,000 distinct CDR3 sequences, with 69% seen just once and approximately 26% held by the top ten. Sequencing input: tumor-adjacent normal liver tissue. Receptors originate from a man between 40 and 49 years old with primary liver carcinoma and hepatitis B virus infection.

Comment on this clonotype: A read error may explain this, as a much larger clone is one base away. The chain joins TRBV11-1 to TRBJ2-4; 9 positions match TRBD2. Per germline, CDR1 SGHAT and CDR2 FQDESV (reference sequence). The CDR3 sequence is 17 residues long. With V trimmed by 7 bases and J by 3 bases, 13 bases remained unmatched. The CDR3 protein is CASNFPGASGNKNIQYF. CDR3 nucleotides: TGTGCCAGCAACTTTCCCGGGGCTAGCGGGAACAAAAACATTCAGTACTTC.

This clonotype was counted between two and nine times. The germline gene is not matched at one end of the junction; a read error may be the cause. The chain recombines TRBV30 with TRBJ1-3, with TRBD1 as a possible D gene (5 bases). CDR3 length: 13 amino acids. Germline CDR1 and CDR2: GTSNPN and SVGIG (reference sequence). The CDR3 region has the DNA TGTGCTTGGAGTGACCAGGGAAGAAACACCATATATTTT. This encodes CAWSDQGRNTIYF. Variable domain in full (rest from reference TRBV30 and TRBJ1-3): SQTIHQWPATLVQPVGSPLSLECTVEGTSNPNLYWYRQAAGRGLQLLFYSVGIGQISSEVPQNLSASRPQDRQFILSSKKLLLSDSGFYLCAWSDQGRNTIYFGEGSWLTVV.

On this clonotype: Compared with germline, one end of the junction differs, possibly owing to a read error. This chain connects TRBV6-5 to TRBJ2-1; perhaps TRBD2 as D (6 bases). Germline assignment: CDR1 MNHEY and CDR2 SVGAGI. This CDR3 is built from 15 residues. CDR3 amino acids: CAGSPSTGGYNKQFF. CDR3 bases: TGTGCCGGCAGTCCCTCGACCGGGGGATACAATAAGCAGTTCTTT.

With regard to this clonotype: A much bigger clone sits one base away, suggesting this may be a read error. The V gene is TRBV5-1, the J gene TRBJ1-5, with a weak D call TRBD1 (5 bases). The CDR3 has 13 residues. V was shortened by 8 bases and J by 9 bases, with 18 bases between the two germline ends. The germline V gene encodes CDR1 SGHRS and CDR2 YFSETQ. CDR3 protein: CARSLGGEWPQHF. CDR3 sequence (DNA): TGCGCCAGAAGCCTGGGGGGGGAATGGCCCCAGCATTTT.

In regard to this clonotype: This CDR3 fails to terminate in the conserved phenylalanine or tryptophan, so it likely reflects a read error. The rearrangement uses TRBV6-5 and TRBJ2-5; D remains unclear. In germline, CDR1 is MNHEY, CDR2 SVGAGI. V was shortened by 5 bases and J by 7 bases, with 8 bases between the two germline ends. This CDR3 is built from 11 residues. This CDR3 reads CASSIGGTQYL. CDR3 nucleotide sequence: TGTGCCAGCAGTATCGGTGGGACCCAGTACCTC.